This T cell receptor (beta chain) was captured by sequencing in a study of blood T cell repertoires in COVID-19 (dated by TCRdb to the early 2020s). With regard to the full study: The collaborator samples originated in the United States, Italy and Spain and spanned the acute and convalescent phases of COVID-19. The material from the prospective study consisted of cDNA or gDNA derived from T cells, B-cell-depleted T cells, or PBMCs. Deeply sampled blood TCRbeta repertoires from subjects exposed to, actively infected with, or recovered from COVID-19 were included in the dataset. The repertoires were released in a freely available public database meant as a resource for research on the immune response to SARS-CoV-2. Samples came from the ongoing ImmuneRACE study (first 160 participants) plus 1,254 subjects from 6 global collaborators. Nearly every sample came with metadata listing a de-identified subject ID, COVID-19 status, age in years and sex. Where HLA class I and class II types were available, the types were taken from metadata supplied by the sample provider, not from assay-based typing. Summary of the overall study and its limitations: The amount of clinical and demographic metadata varied by source and participant and was provided uncurated.

Germline trimming: 5 bases from V, 0 bases from J; junction bases outside gene matches: 1. Including cysteine and phenylalanine, the CDR3 has 15 amino acids. The CDR3 DNA has 45 bases and is translated from base 1. The germline V gene encodes CDR1 MNHEY and CDR2 SVGAGI. The immunoSEQ Assay, a bias-controlled multiplex PCR, was used to amplify TCRbeta CDR3 regions from genomic DNA. The source study handled its data this way. Nucleated cell counts per sample were estimated from amplification of reference gene primers within the assay. To quantify the absolute abundance of each unique TCRbeta CDR3 rearrangement, sequence reads were collapsed and filtered. For each sample, productive Simpson clonality was calculated as the square root of Simpson's diversity index across productive rearrangements. As stored in TCRdb, this immuneACCESS dataset retains in-frame rearrangements with V and J assigned. A fraction of the clones does not appear; measured against another copy, unresolved V genes explain less than half of the discrepancy, and the remainder lacks a known reason. V and J calls and clone size come straight from that table; D and trimming were deduced from the DNA. The sample includes just over 50,000 clones, with roughly 87% observed a single time. The top ten clones comprise approximately 15% of the sample.

In regard to this clone: Its target antigen remains unknown. No quality values exist for individual bases; no much larger clone is one base distant.

Whole blood was collected in K2EDTA tubes by collaborating institutions according to the institutions' own protocols. For TCRbeta analysis, collaborator samples were shipped as frozen whole blood, as isolated PBMCs, or as DNA extracted from either sample type. The sample taken for sequencing was peripheral blood. The TCR originated in a human donor with active COVID-19. The donor label of this sample is uncertain. This receptor chain uses TRBV6-5 and TRBJ1-5; 10 bases in the middle match TRBD1. Here the CDR3 is given as CASSRDRGSNQPQHF. The nucleotides read TGTGCCAGCAGTAGGGACAGGGGTAGCAATCAGCCCCAGCATTTT.